The 5 T cell receptor beta chains listed next were all sequenced from one sample in a study of identical twins. TCRdb passed the 5' RACE reads through MiXCR, listing each CDR3 protein once. The table shows about 100,000 distinct CDR3 sequences, with 5.9% occurring only once. Sequences were obtained from memory T cells sorted from blood. The receptor source for this set is a woman aged 50 to 60 in good health.

In its sample, this clonotype was seen many times. The chain is built from TRBV14 and TRBJ1-1; the match to TRBD1 covers 7 bases. V was clipped by 3 bases and J by 4 bases; unmatched bases: 11. Germline V CDR1 and CDR2: SGHDN, FVKESK. The CDR3 extends over 16 amino acids. CDR3 coding DNA: TGTGCCAGCAGCCAGTATGGCAGGGGGGTTCGCACTGAAGCTTTCTTT. Its translation is CASSQYGRGVRTEAFF.

The sample holds a few counts of this clonotype. The rearrangement joins TRBV12-3 or TRBV12-4 to TRBJ2-3, with no clear D. There are 15 residues in the CDR3. V lost 6 bases and J lost 2, with 15 bases in between. In nucleotides, the CDR3 is TGTGCCAGCAGACTCTGGGGTACTGCCACAGATACGCAGTATTTT. It codes for CASRLWGTATDTQYF.

This clonotype was detected many times. The chain is built from TRBV3-1 and TRBJ1-1; D not certain. V was clipped by 4 bases and J by 11 bases, with 17 bases between them. Germline-derived CDR1 and CDR2 are LGHDT and YNNKEL (reference sequence). The CDR3 is 13 residues long. The CDR3 DNA reads as TGTGCCAGCAGCCTTCAGAGGACGGCGGCGGCTTTCTTT. It specifies CASSLQRTAAAFF.

The chain joins TRBV6-5 to TRBJ2-4, with a tentative D call TRBD2 (6 bases). The CDR3 is 16 amino acids. Germline-derived CDR1 and CDR2 are MNHEY and SVGAGI. The V end was cut by 4 bases, the J end by 3 bases, with 16 bases between. DNA for the CDR3: TGTGCCAGCAGTTCGCGAGGACTATCAAACAAAAACATTCAGTACTTC. Amino acid sequence: CASSSRGLSNKNIQYF.

The chain combines TRBV11-2 with TRBJ1-2; 7 positions agree with TRBD1. The germline CDR1 and CDR2 sequences are SGHAT and FQNNGV. V lost 1 base and J lost 7; bases outside the gene matches: 12. The CDR3 totals 16 residues. CDR3 region: CASSLGPGQFRGGYTF. The CDR3 DNA sequence: TGTGCCAGCAGCTTAGGGCCGGGACAGTTCCGCGGTGGCTACACCTTC.